These T cell receptor beta chains were read from a single sample in a study of blood T cell repertoires in COVID-19. Sequencing was performed with immunoSEQ multiplex PCR; in TCRdb, only in-frame clones are kept and a portion is missing. In the table there are fewer than 600,000 clones, 75% to 90% of which are singletons. The material sequenced was peripheral blood. These TCRs come from a young man with COVID-19, enrolled during active disease. Both conserved end residues are part of each CDR3. D genes are given only for firm matches. Expanded clones get a size class; other rows say once, few or many, or leave the size out.

CDR3 DNA | CDR3 protein | V gene | D gene | clone size | J gene
TGTGCCAGCAGCCCCCGCTCGGAGGGCACTGAAGCTTTCTTT | CASSPRSEGTEAFF | TRBV3-1/TRBV3-2 | NA | NA | TRBJ1-1
TGTGCCAGTAGTACCCTCGGGACAGGGATAAACGAGCAGTACTTC | CASSTLGTGINEQYF | TRBV19 | TRBD1 | NA | TRBJ2-7
TGTGCCTGCCGAATACGGGAAGCTTTCTTT | CACRIREAFF | TRBV30 | NA | NA | TRBJ1-1
TGTGCCAGCAGCCTTGGACAGGGGGCTGTTTGGGGCACTGAAGCTTTCTTT | CASSLGQGAVWGTEAFF | TRBV7-8 | TRBD1 | once | TRBJ1-1
TGTGCCAGCAGCGTATTTCGGGGGGGCACGAACACCGGGGAGCTGTTTTTT | CASSVFRGGTNTGELFF | TRBV9 | TRBD2 | NA | TRBJ2-2
TGTGCCAGCAGCCTTACAATGACTAGCGGGGTCCTGTTCTTC | CASSLTMTSGVLFF | TRBV7-2 | TRBD2 | NA | TRBJ2-1
TGTGCCTGGAGTGTAAACGGACTAGCGGCCGGTGAGCAGTTCTTC | CAWSVNGLAAGEQFF | TRBV30 | TRBD2 | NA | TRBJ2-1
TGTGCCAGCAGCTTAGGAGGTACCGGGGAGCTGTTTTTT | CASSLGGTGELFF | TRBV11-1 | NA | NA | TRBJ2-2
TGTGCCACCAGTGTTCTAGCAGATAGCAATCAGCCCCAGCATTTT | CATSVLADSNQPQHF | TRBV24-1 | NA | NA | TRBJ1-5
TGTGCCAGCAGCTTACTTTTCACGAGGAGAGGTAATGAGCAGTTCTTC | CASSLLFTRRGNEQFF | TRBV7-6 | NA | NA | TRBJ2-1
TGTGCCAGTAGGAAGATGCTATTTGATGGCTACACCTTC | CASRKMLFDGYTF | TRBV19 | NA | NA | TRBJ1-2
TGTGCCAGCAGCGGACGGGGGGGGGACACCCGATTCACAGATACGCAGTATTTT | CASSGRGGDTRFTDTQYF | TRBV4-2 | TRBD2 | NA | TRBJ2-3
TGTGCCAGCAGCCCTAAAGGCACAGATACGCAGTATTTT | CASSPKGTDTQYF | TRBV12-3/TRBV12-4 | NA | NA | TRBJ2-3
TGTGCCAGCAGTTTAGGACAGGCCCCATTCGCTGAAGCTTTCTTT | CASSLGQAPFAEAFF | TRBV28 | TRBD1 | NA | TRBJ1-1
TGCGCCAGCAGCCTTGGGACAGGGAGGATCGAGACCCAGTACTTC | CASSLGTGRIETQYF | TRBV5-1 | TRBD1 | NA | TRBJ2-5
TGTGCCAGCAGTTTATACTTTGGGACTAGCGGGGATAGCACAGATACGCAGTATTTT | CASSLYFGTSGDSTDTQYF | TRBV27 | TRBD2 | many | TRBJ2-3
TGTGCCAGTTTTTCTCAGGGGTCCGGGGAGCTGTTTTTT | CASFSQGSGELFF | TRBV6-5 | NA | NA | TRBJ2-2
TGCAGCGTTGAGGGCTCGGTGGCAGATACGCAGTATTTT | CSVEGSVADTQYF | TRBV29-1 | NA | NA | TRBJ2-3
TGTGCCAGCAGCCAGGGCACTAGTACCCGAGAGACCCAGTACTTC | CASSQGTSTRETQYF | TRBV3-1/TRBV3-2 | NA | NA | TRBJ2-5
TGTGCCAGCAGCCAAGTAATCGGGAAAAGCGGGGTAGGTCAAGAGACCCAGTACTTC | CASSQVIGKSGVGQETQYF | TRBV3-1/TRBV3-2 | TRBD2 | NA | TRBJ2-5